The source of this TCR beta chain is a study of T cells after posttransplantation cyclophosphamide. CDR1 and CDR2 from the germline V gene are SGHTA and FQGTGA. Trimming stripped 5 bases from V and 6 bases from J, with 9 bases between. The CDR3 loop spans 12 amino acids. Assay used: immunoSEQ multiplex PCR; TCRdb lists only in-frame clones, some missing. The sample records tens of thousands of clones, around 95% being singletons. This receptor was identified in a woman under 40 in good health and a related stem cell transplant donor. Sequenced sample: PBMCs. The V and J genes are TRBV7-3 and TRBJ2-3; no firm D call. The chain's CDR3 is CASSLTPDTQYF. In nucleotides, the CDR3 is TGTGCCAGCAGCCTGACCCCGGATACGCAGTATTTT.